Here is one T cell receptor beta chain with its context. Here immunoSEQ multiplex PCR was the method, and the copy in TCRdb shows in-frame clones only, minus some. The sample includes about 82,000 clones, approximately 86% seen only once; the top ten take around 5%. CDR3 size: 15 residues. V shed 3 bases, J shed 3 bases, and the junction held 5 bases outside the gene matches. Germline assignment: CDR1 SGHTA and CDR2 FQGTGA. This record belongs to a study of PD-L1 blockade in urothelial cancer. The receptor comes from a woman between 65 and 79 years old with urothelial cancer. The J gene is TRBJ2-7, the V gene TRBV7-3; 10 nucleotides line up with TRBD1. Sequencing was performed on PBMCs, taken around atezolizumab (anti-PD-L1) treatment. CDR3 region: CASSFGGTGVYEQYF. The CDR3 DNA is TGTGCCAGCAGCTTCGGAGGGACAGGGGTCTACGAGCAGTACTTC.